These 29 T cell receptor beta chains came from one sample sequenced in a study of T cells after posttransplantation cyclophosphamide. Cyclophosphamide on days +3 and +4 followed busulfan-fludarabine conditioning and a marrow graft. Produced via immunoSEQ multiplex PCR; TCRdb's table is partial and in-frame only. Observed in the sample are 6,000 to 9,500 clones, none of them singletons. The input for sequencing was PBMCs, taken after allogeneic stem cell transplant with posttransplant cyclophosphamide. The source of these receptors is a young adult male patient who received an allogeneic stem cell transplant from an unrelated donor, was CMV-positive, and had acute and chronic GVHD. Part of the T cells may come from the graft donor.

This clone was seen many times. The V and J genes are TRBV11-3 and TRBJ2-7, with D unresolved. In germline, CDR1 is SGHNT, CDR2 YENEEA. Trimming stripped 5 bases from V and 3 bases from J, with 8 bases between. CDR3 length equals 12 residues. The CDR3 nucleotides are TGTGCCAGCAGCCTCGACAACTACGAGCAGTACTTC. Protein sequence: CASSLDNYEQYF.

This clone was recorded at least ten times. This chain joins TRBV12-5 and TRBJ1-1, with D uncertain. V was shortened by 4 bases and J by 4 bases, with 16 bases between the two germline ends. Germline lookup yields CDR1 LGHNT and CDR2 FRNRAP. The CDR3 runs to 15 residues. CDR3 sequence: CASGSGGSTGTEAFF. CDR3 coding DNA: TGTGCTAGTGGTTCGGGAGGGTCCACGGGCACTGAAGCTTTCTTT.

At least ten counts were recorded for this clone. The CDR3 sequence: CASSLEGAQLGYTF. The CDR3 region has the DNA TGCGCCAGCAGCTTGGAGGGGGCGCAATTGGGCTACACCTTC. This chain links TRBV5-1 with TRBJ1-2; 7 bases map to TRBD1. This CDR3 spans 14 amino acids. Trimming at V came to 0 bases and at J to 8 bases, leaving 7 bases not matched to a gene. Germline lookup yields CDR1 SGHRS and CDR2 YFSETQ.

This clone was counted at least ten times. The rearrangement links TRBV5-1 to TRBJ2-5, with D possibly TRBD1 on 5 matching bases. Germline CDR1 and CDR2: SGHRS and YFSETQ. This CDR3 has 14 residues. Trimming took 7 bases from V and 2 from J, leaving 15 bases between them. In nucleotides, the CDR3 is TGCGCCAGCCTGGGTGTAGGGGTGCAAGAGACCCAGTACTTC. Residues: CASLGVGVQETQYF.

This clone appeared many times. The rearrangement joins TRBV5-1 to TRBJ2-6; 8 bases are a match to TRBD1. The CDR3 has 18 amino acids. Germline CDR1 is SGHRS and CDR2 is YFSETQ. The V and J ends lost 4 bases and 3 bases, in that order; junction bases with no gene match: 12. The CDR3 coding sequence is TGCGCCAGCAGCGCTACAGGGGGAGGCGATCTTGGGGCCAACGTCCTGACTTTC. It translates to CASSATGGGDLGANVLTF.

Ten or more counts support this clone. The chain joins TRBV2 to TRBJ2-2, with D unresolved. Trimming pared 5 bases from V and 6 bases from J, leaving 10 bases between. Per the germline V gene, CDR1 is SNHLY and CDR2 is FYNNEI. This CDR3 comprises 13 residues. The CDR3 is CASSPERPGELFF. The CDR3 DNA follows: TGTGCCAGCAGTCCCGAGCGTCCCGGGGAGCTGTTTTTT.

This sequence joins TRBV4-1 and TRBJ1-2; 8 nucleotides agree with TRBD1. This CDR3 comprises 16 residues. Germline V lookup: CDR1 MGHRA, CDR2 YSYEKL. J gave up 3 bases and V 3 bases, and 9 bases lay outside the gene matches. The CDR3 reads CASSHQGTGLYYGYTF. The CDR3 DNA sequence: TGCGCCAGCAGCCACCAAGGGACAGGTCTATACTATGGCTACACCTTC.

Judged by abundance, this clone is medium-sized. The chain combines TRBV11-2 with TRBJ1-4; D remains unclear. The germline V gene encodes CDR1 SGHAT and CDR2 FQNNGV. Trimming stripped 5 bases from V and 7 bases from J, with 20 bases between. The CDR3 sequence is 16 residues long. CDR3 sequence reads: CASSPPPTRRSEKLFF. DNA for the CDR3: TGTGCCAGCAGCCCACCCCCGACCCGTAGGAGTGAAAAACTGTTTTTT.

This clone has ten or more counts. The V and J genes are TRBV10-3 and TRBJ1-6; no definite D call. This CDR3 spans 13 amino acids. The V gene's germline CDR1 is ENHRY and CDR2 SYGVKD. Deletions cut 7 bases from V and 9 bases from J, with 13 bases between. CDR3 sequence: CAITGSYRSPLHF. The CDR3 DNA sequence: TGTGCCATCACCGGGAGTTACCGTTCACCCCTCCACTTT.

This clone was detected many times. The chain has TRBV19 and TRBJ2-1; D might be TRBD2 (6 bases). The CDR3 has 15 amino acids. Germline-derived CDR1 and CDR2 are LNHDA and SQIVND (reference sequence). The germline V and J ends were trimmed by 5 bases and 3 bases, with 14 bases remaining between them. The DNA of the CDR3 is TGTGCCAGTAGTGACGAGGCGGGGTACTACAATGAGCAGTTCTTC. This encodes CASSDEAGYYNEQFF.

This clone was found many times. The J gene is TRBJ1-2, the V gene TRBV27; D gene uncertain. Germline CDR1 is MNHEY and CDR2 is SMNVEV (reference sequence). This CDR3 is built from 16 residues. The V gene lost 6 bases and the J gene lost 1 base, with 18 bases spanning the gap. The CDR3 DNA sequence: TGTGCCAGCAGCCTCCGATTCTCCGGGAGTAACTATGGCTACACCTTC. Amino acids: CASSLRFSGSNYGYTF.

Ten or more counts support this clone. The chain has TRBV18 and TRBJ2-5, with 9 bases matching TRBD2. The J segment lost 2 bases and the V segment lost 2 bases, leaving 3 bases of the junction unmatched. Germline V gene data show CDR1 as KGHSH and CDR2 as LQKENI. The CDR3 sequence is 15 residues long. CDR3 in amino acids: CASSPAGGMQETQYF. In DNA, the CDR3 is TGTGCCAGCTCACCAGCGGGGGGGATGCAAGAGACCCAGTACTTC.

In its sample, this clone was seen many times. The CDR3 nucleotides are TGTGCCAGCATGGACTGGGACTATGGCTACACCTTC. It specifies CASMDWDYGYTF. The chain has TRBV2 and TRBJ1-2; D remains unclear. The germline V gene encodes CDR1 SNHLY and CDR2 FYNNEI. The CDR3 spans 12 residues. Trimming left V 7 bases short and J 3 bases short, with 9 bases between.

This clone showed up many times. This chain joins TRBV5-1 and TRBJ2-3; the D gene is possibly TRBD2 (6 bases). V lost 7 bases to trimming and J lost 0 bases, with 15 bases between them. The germline V gene encodes CDR1 SGHRS and CDR2 YFSETQ. The CDR3 totals 15 residues. Written as DNA, the CDR3 is TGCGCCAGCTCCATCCCGGGACTCAGCACAGATACGCAGTATTTT. It codes for CASSIPGLSTDTQYF.

This clone is classed as medium-sized. V and J are TRBV12-5 and TRBJ1-2, with TRBD1 matching 7 bases. The CDR3 loop spans 16 amino acids. Trimming cost V 6 bases and J 3 bases; bases outside gene matches: 13. CDR1 and CDR2 from the germline V gene are LGHNT and FRNRAP. The CDR3 reads CASGSQFQGTDYGYTF. Written as DNA, the CDR3 is TGTGCTAGTGGCTCCCAGTTTCAAGGGACAGACTATGGCTACACCTTC.

This clone was seen repeatedly, ten times or more. This chain uses TRBV9 with TRBJ1-4; TRBD1 might be the D (6 bases). CDR3 length: 13 residues. V lost 0 bases and J 8 bases, leaving 8 bases between the germline ends. The germline V gene has CDR1 SGDLS and CDR2 YYNGEE. CDR3: CASSVVTGEKLFF. CDR3 nucleotide sequence: TGTGCCAGCAGCGTAGTTACAGGGGAAAAACTGTTTTTT.

This clone was recorded at least ten times. The J gene is TRBJ1-1, the V gene TRBV18; TRBD1 matches at 8 bases. Unmatched junction bases numbered 8, after V lost 2 bases and J lost 6 bases. CDR1 KGHSH and CDR2 LQKENI come from the germline V gene. The length of the CDR3 is 15 residues. CDR3 sequence reads: CASSPIRDRWSEAFF. The CDR3 region has the DNA TGTGCCAGCTCACCAATCCGGGACAGGTGGTCTGAAGCTTTCTTT.

In this sample, this clone turned up many times. The gene calls are TRBV2 and TRBJ1-1, with 9 positions matching TRBD1. V dropped 5 bases and J dropped 5; count of bases not matched to a gene: 6. Germline V gives CDR1 SNHLY, CDR2 FYNNEI. The CDR3 covers 14 residues. Here the CDR3 reads CASSTRDRVTEAFF. The CDR3 DNA reads TGTGCCAGCAGTACCCGGGACAGGGTGACTGAAGCTTTCTTT.

The table lists this clone with many counts. The chain links TRBV6-1 to TRBJ1-5; tentatively, D is TRBD1 (6 bases). CDR1 and CDR2 from the germline V gene are MNHNS and SASEGT. This CDR3 is built from 14 residues. V was clipped by 4 bases and J by 9 bases, with 16 bases between them. CDR3 coding DNA: TGTGCCAGCAGTGGCCTACAGGGTGGGGGGCCCCAGCATTTT. Residues: CASSGLQGGGPQHF.

This clone was observed many times. This sequence joins TRBV2 and TRBJ2-2; no reliable D call. The CDR3 covers 14 residues. V lost 3 bases, J lost 4 bases, and 9 bases lay in between. CDR1 and CDR2 from the germline V gene are SNHLY and FYNNEI. As DNA, the CDR3 is TGTGCCAGCAGTGAGTTGCGGAGCACCGGGGAGCTGTTTTTT. This encodes CASSELRSTGELFF.

This clone occurred a few times. The rearrangement joins TRBV7-8 to TRBJ1-2; 7 positions agree with TRBD1. This CDR3 is built from 16 residues. Germline V gene data show CDR1 as SGHVS and CDR2 as FQNEAQ. The V and J ends lost 5 bases and 2 bases, in that order; junction bases with no gene match: 11. In nucleotides, the CDR3 is TGTGCCAGCAGCCCACGGGGCGAGACAGGGAACTATGGCTACACCTTC. It yields the protein CASSPRGETGNYGYTF.

This clone was counted at least ten times. The chain combines TRBV21-1 with TRBJ2-5; the D call in the table, TRBD1, was not verified against the DNA. TRBV21-1 is a listed pseudogene. This CDR3 region has 18 residues. The CDR3 DNA is TGTGCCAGCAGCAAAGCGGCGGCCAGGGGAATAAGAAGAGAGACCCAGTACTTC. It yields the protein CASSKAAARGIRRETQYF.

This clone is classed as medium-sized. The chain employs TRBV29-1 and TRBJ2-2, with TRBD2 identical over 12 bases. Germline-derived CDR1 and CDR2 are SQVTM and ANQGSEA. The trim removed 5 bases at V and 3 bases at J, leaving 10 bases unmatched. This CDR3 is 17 amino acids long. The DNA of the CDR3 is TGCAGCGTTAGAAAGACTAGCGGGGGATCCGACACCGGGGAGCTGTTTTTT. Encoded protein: CSVRKTSGGSDTGELFF.

This clone was seen repeatedly, ten times or more. V usage is TRBV5-5 and J usage is TRBJ2-7; D is ambiguous. V lost 0 bases and J 5 bases, leaving 12 bases between the germline ends. Per the germline V gene, CDR1 is SGHKS and CDR2 is YYEKEE (reference sequence). The CDR3 extends over 14 amino acids. The CDR3 sequence is CASSLDDLDHEQYF. The CDR3 DNA follows: TGTGCCAGCAGCTTGGATGACCTAGACCACGAGCAGTACTTC.

This clone was recorded at least ten times. This rearrangement joins TRBV5-6 to TRBJ1-2; D unresolved. Germline CDR1 reads SGHDT; CDR2 reads YYEEEE. CDR3 length: 13 residues. V lost 5 bases, J lost 1 base, and 9 bases lay in between. Written as DNA, the CDR3 is TGTGCCAGCAGTCCCGGGAGTAACTATGGCTACACCTTC. This codes for CASSPGSNYGYTF.

This clone was counted ten times or more. This sequence joins TRBV5-1 and TRBJ2-7, with D maybe TRBD1 (5 bases). The V gene lost 0 bases and the J gene lost 2 bases, with 9 bases spanning the gap. In germline, CDR1 is SGHRS, CDR2 YFSETQ. This CDR3 is 14 amino acids long. The CDR3 region has the DNA TGCGCCAGCAGCTTGGAACCGGACACCTACGAGCAGTACTTC. Amino acids: CASSLEPDTYEQYF.

This clone came up many times. The V gene is TRBV30, the J gene TRBJ2-7; D possibly corresponds to TRBD1 (6 bases). Germline CDR1 reads GTSNPN; CDR2 reads SVGIG (reference sequence). CDR3 length: 11 amino acids. The V end lost 5 bases, the J end lost 3 bases, and 8 bases lay between the germline ends. Here the CDR3 reads CAWGQHYEQYF. Here the CDR3 DNA reads TGTGCCTGGGGACAGCACTACGAGCAGTACTTC.

In the case of this clone: A single base separates this from a much larger clone, so it may be a read error. This rearrangement joins TRBV6-5 to TRBJ1-2; TRBD1 aligns across 11 bases. The CDR3 extends over 14 amino acids. The J segment lost 2 bases and the V segment lost 6 bases, leaving 2 bases of the junction unmatched. The germline V gene has CDR1 MNHEY and CDR2 SVGAGI. CDR3 in amino acids: CASSRTGGNYGYTF. Written as DNA, the CDR3 is TGTGCCAGCAGCCGGACAGGGGGCAACTATGGCTACACCTTC.

This clone has at least ten counts. Sequence at one end of the junction differs from germline and may be a read error. The chain links TRBV7-6 to TRBJ2-7; 12 nucleotides align to TRBD1. CDR3 size: 17 residues. Germline loops: CDR1 SGHVS, CDR2 FNYEAQ. This chain's CDR3 is CASSLTGQGASSHEQYF. CDR3 DNA: TGTGCCAGCAGCTTAACGGGACAGGGGGCTTCCTCCCACGAGCAGTACTTC.